These T cell receptor beta chains were read from a single sample in a study of T cell repertoires in cytomegalovirus infection. These TCRs are of unknown antigen specificity. TCRdb re-derived calls from the reads in MiXCR, one entry per CDR3 protein. The data show under 150,000 distinct CDR3 sequences, 30% seen once. Sequenced material: CD8+ T cells from cultured PBMCs, taken from culture after CMV antigen stimulation. The receptors derive from a human donor in good health (CMV status not recorded). Some clones in this sample may be carry-over from other donors' samples. The CDR3 runs from the conserved cysteine through the conserved F or W. A D gene is named only where the DNA matches it firmly. The listing skips clone size in some rows; elsewhere it reads once, few, many or a size class.

>.|TRBV18|TRBJ1-1|.
CASFVAGQLNTEAFF
TGTGCCAGCTTCGTGGCAGGGCAACTGAACACTGAAGCTTTCTTT
>TRBD1|TRBV11-1|TRBJ1-2|few
CASSSPQDRGAQDGYTF
TGTGCCAGCAGCTCCCCCCAGGACAGGGGGGCTCAAGATGGCTACACCTTC
>.|TRBV19|TRBJ2-7|few
CASSDQGMYYEQYF
TGTGCCAGTAGTGATCAGGGAATGTACTACGAGCAGTACTTC
>TRBD1|TRBV7-2|TRBJ2-1|.
CASSYDRVSYNEQFF
TGTGCCAGCAGTTACGACAGGGTCTCCTACAATGAGCAGTTCTTC
>TRBD1|TRBV10-3|TRBJ2-5|.
CAISEDREQETQYF
TGTGCCATCAGTGAGGACAGGGAACAAGAGACCCAGTACTTC
>.|TRBV4-1|TRBJ1-5|few
CASSQNRDNQPQHF
TGCGCCAGCAGCCAGAACAGGGACAATCAGCCCCAGCATTTT
>TRBD1|TRBV12-3/TRBV12-4|TRBJ1-6|few
CASKEWTGNSPLHF
TGTGCCAGCAAGGAATGGACAGGGAATTCACCCCTCCACTTT
>.|TRBV15|TRBJ1-2|.
CATSRDETDGYTF
TGTGCCACCAGCAGAGATGAGACAGATGGCTACACCTTC
>.|TRBV10-3|TRBJ2-7|medium-sized
CATGGGGLDEQYF
TGTGCCACCGGAGGGGGCGGTTTGGACGAGCAGTACTTC
>.|TRBV7-8|TRBJ2-2|.
CASSHRNLVDWNTGELFF
TGTGCCAGCAGCCATAGAAATCTGGTTGACTGGAACACCGGGGAGCTGTTTTTT
>.|TRBV5-5|TRBJ2-3|.
CASSFRSFRLDGSGDTQYF
TGTGCCAGCAGCTTCCGCAGCTTTAGACTCGATGGGAGTGGGGATACGCAGTATTTT
>.|TRBV5-5|TRBJ1-5|few
CASSLEAAFYNQPQHF
TGTGCCAGCAGCTTGGAGGCCGCCTTCTACAATCAGCCCCAGCATTTT
>.|TRBV7-4|TRBJ1-1|.
CASSLGNRVENTEAFF
TGTGCCAGCAGCTTAGGGAACAGGGTTGAGAACACTGAAGCTTTCTTT
>TRBD2|TRBV6-2/TRBV6-3|TRBJ2-1|many
CASSPLADSYNEQFF
TGTGCCAGCAGTCCCCTAGCGGACTCCTACAATGAGCAGTTCTTC
>.|TRBV12-3/TRBV12-4|TRBJ2-3|.
CASSSAASWGDGADTQYF
TGTGCCAGCAGTTCTGCGGCTAGCTGGGGGGATGGGGCAGATACGCAGTATTTT
>.|TRBV20-1|TRBJ1-2|.
CSAREGARGYGYTF
TGCAGTGCTAGAGAAGGGGCGAGGGGGTATGGCTACACCTTC
>TRBD1|TRBV10-3|TRBJ1-5|few
CASSTGFNNQPQHF
TGTGCCAGCTCGACAGGGTTCAACAATCAGCCCCAGCATTTT
>.|TRBV27|TRBJ2-2|few
CASSPRVANTGELFF
TGTGCCAGCAGTCCTCGGGTGGCAAACACCGGGGAGCTGTTTTTT
>.|TRBV6-2/TRBV6-3|TRBJ1-5|.
CASSYSPGEDQPQHF
TGTGCCAGCAGTTACTCACCGGGGGAGGATCAGCCCCAGCATTTT
>TRBD2|TRBV27|TRBJ2-3|few
CASSLRLAGVVTDTQYF
TGTGCCAGCAGTTTACGGCTAGCGGGGGTCGTAACAGATACGCAGTATTTT
>.|TRBV2|TRBJ2-1|.
CASSDTPAISYNEQFF
TGTGCCAGCAGTGATACCCCGGCGATATCCTACAATGAGCAGTTCTTC
>TRBD1|TRBV7-2|TRBJ2-7|many
CASSRGQGTYEQYF
TGTGCCAGCAGCCGGGGACAGGGGACCTACGAGCAGTACTTC
>.|TRBV7-2|TRBJ2-3|few
CASSSMGGYPPDTQYF
TGTGCCAGCAGCTCCATGGGGGGATACCCCCCAGATACGCAGTATTTT
>TRBD2|TRBV11-2|TRBJ2-3|few
CASSLTSGGPHTDTQYF
TGTGCCAGCAGCTTGACTAGCGGGGGGCCTCACACAGATACGCAGTATTTT
>.|TRBV28|TRBJ2-5|.
CASSLSWTEETQYF
TGTGCCAGCAGTTTATCATGGACAGAAGAGACCCAGTACTTC
>.|TRBV27|TRBJ1-1|.
CASSLNGDMNTEAFF
TGTGCCAGCAGTTTAAACGGGGACATGAACACTGAAGCTTTCTTT